This T cell receptor beta chain stems from a study of blood T cell repertoires in COVID-19. At the level of the study: Acute and convalescent COVID-19 specimens originated in the United States, Italy and Spain. In each case, the material was cDNA or gDNA derived from T cells, B-cell-depleted T cells, or PBMCs.

Germline assignment: CDR1 LNHDA and CDR2 SQIVND (reference sequence). Trimming took off 2 bases at V and 4 bases at J, with 14 bases between the two ends. The CDR3 is made up of 15 amino acids. Original processing methods: By means of reference gene primer amplification, nucleated cell counts were estimated. The assay was immunoSEQ multiplex PCR, and TCRdb's table has in-frame clones only and misses some. V, J and clone size derive from that table, while D and trimming were established from the DNA sequence. Here the sample spans over 150,000 clones, 75% to 90% being singletons. The clonotype comes from a woman in her thirties or forties with COVID-19, enrolled during active disease. The chain has TRBV19 and TRBJ1-2, with TRBD1 as a possible D gene (6 bases). What was sequenced was peripheral blood. For the CDR3, the DNA is TGTGCCAGTAGTATAATATCAGGGGATCGCTATGGCTACACCTTC. This encodes CASSIISGDRYGYTF.